This T cell receptor (beta chain) was identified during a study of graft-versus-host responses after intestinal transplantation. Study information: After anti-thymocyte globulin induction, recipients took tacrolimus and steroids for around 3 years.

The table came from immunoSEQ multiplex PCR; TCRdb's copy has only in-frame clones and leaves some out. The repertoire holds 95,000 to 110,000 clones, with about nine tenths as singletons. Looked up from germline, CDR1 is LNHDA and CDR2 is SQIVND (reference sequence). Trimming removed 5 bases from V and 5 bases from J; junction bases left unmatched: 5. This CDR3 has 14 residues. With respect to this clone: Its antigen remains unknown.

This clonotype was sampled from a human donor who was the organ donor for an intestinal transplant. The sample here was unstimulated CD4+ T cells sorted from spleen or lymph node cells, taken before transplant. The rearrangement links TRBV19 to TRBJ2-1; 8 bases are shared with TRBD2. CDR3 sequence: CASSQWRGDNEQFF. DNA of the CDR3: TGTGCCAGTAGTCAGTGGCGGGGGGACAATGAGCAGTTCTTC.